A single sample gave rise to the 20 T cell receptor beta chains below, sequenced in a study of T cell repertoires and Cas9 in healthy adults. Data came from immunoSEQ multiplex PCR; TCRdb stores just in-frame clones and leaves some out. The sample yields about 14,000 clones, 75% to 90% seen once. Material for sequencing was Tregs (CD4+, CD25+, CD127-, CD137-, CD154-) from PBMCs; culture status not recorded. These receptors all come from a human donor in good health.

The rearrangement links TRBV21-1 to TRBJ2-7; the D call in the table, TRBD2, was not verified against the DNA. TRBV21-1 counts as a pseudogene. The CDR3 length is 13 residues. CDR3 loop: CASSRSGNYEQYV. The CDR3 coding sequence is TGTGCCAGCAGCCGTAGCGGGAACTACGAGCAGTACGTC.

The rearrangement uses TRBV11-2 and TRBJ1-2, with 7 bases that match TRBD1. The CDR3 is made up of 16 amino acids. Germline trimming cut 5 bases from V and 7 bases from J; bases unmatched to any gene: 16. The V gene's germline CDR1 is SGHAT and CDR2 FQNNGV. The CDR3 DNA follows: TGTGCCAGCAGCCCCACTAACCTAGGACAGGCCGGTGGCTACACCTTC. Protein product: CASSPTNLGQAGGYTF.

This chain connects TRBV5-6 to TRBJ1-2; D remains ambiguous. This CDR3 is built from 14 residues. Germline-derived CDR1 and CDR2 are SGHDT and YYEEEE. V was pared by 4 bases and J by 2 bases, with 12 bases between. The CDR3 loop reads CASSGPPKNYGYTF. For the CDR3, the DNA is TGTGCCAGCAGCGGGCCCCCGAAAAACTATGGCTACACCTTC.

This clone was counted once. The chain combines TRBV19 with TRBJ1-5; D is unclear. V lost 4 bases and J lost 3, with 13 bases in between. Germline V lookup: CDR1 LNHDA, CDR2 SQIVND (reference sequence). The CDR3 spans 15 residues. The CDR3 sequence: CASSSRSDYNQPQHF. The CDR3 DNA sequence: TGTGCCAGTAGTAGTCGTAGTGACTACAATCAGCCCCAGCATTTT.

The rearrangement joins TRBV19 to TRBJ2-7; weak D call: TRBD1 (6 bases). CDR1 is LNHDA and CDR2 is SQIVND in the germline V gene (reference sequence). This CDR3 has 15 residues. Trimming left V 8 bases short and J 2 bases short, with 19 bases between. In DNA form, the CDR3 reads TGTGCCAGTGGTAAGACCGGGACATGGGCCTACGAGCAGTACTTC. This translates into CASGKTGTWAYEQYF.

The CDR3 DNA reads as TGTGCCAGCAGTTTATGGGGGACAGGACTCAGCACCGGGGAGCTGTTTTTT. It specifies CASSLWGTGLSTGELFF. This sequence joins TRBV28 and TRBJ2-2; 8 nucleotides match TRBD1. With 0 bases clipped from V and 4 bases from J, the junction kept 7 bases outside the gene matches. Germline CDR1 and CDR2: MDHEN and SYDVKM. CDR3 length equals 17 residues.

J is TRBJ2-3 and V is TRBV7-3; 8 bases match TRBD2. In germline, CDR1 is SGHTA, CDR2 FQGTGA. The CDR3 is 15 residues long. The junction had 8 bases not matched to a gene; V was cut back by 5 bases and J by 4 bases. The CDR3 loop reads CASSKLADFSDTQYF. The CDR3 DNA reads as TGTGCCAGCAGCAAACTAGCGGACTTTTCAGATACGCAGTATTTT.

The chain has TRBV9 and TRBJ2-3; no clear D gene. The CDR3 covers 14 residues. Trimming left V 2 bases short and J 0 bases short, with 7 bases between. Germline CDR1 is SGDLS and CDR2 is YYNGEE. In DNA, the CDR3 is TGTGCCAGCAGCGTCACTCAAAGCACAGATACGCAGTATTTT. Its translation is CASSVTQSTDTQYF.

The chain recombines TRBV7-2 with TRBJ1-1; tentative D call: TRBD1 (6 bases). CDR1 SGHTA and CDR2 FQGNSA come from the germline V gene. V lost 5 bases, J lost 4 bases, and 11 bases lay in between. The CDR3 spans 13 residues. The DNA for the CDR3 is TGTGCCAGCAGCAAAGGGGGGAGCACTGAAGCTTTCTTT. Amino acids: CASSKGGSTEAFF.

The V call is TRBV18, the J call TRBJ2-1; D perhaps matches TRBD2 (5 bases). The CDR3 loop spans 14 amino acids. CDR1 and CDR2 (germline): KGHSH, LQKENI. Between the trimmed V and J ends, which lost 5 bases and 10 bases, there was a span of 18 bases. CDR3 loop: CASSGSGPLREQFF. The CDR3 DNA sequence: TGTGCCAGCTCAGGGAGCGGCCCCCTAAGGGAGCAGTTCTTC.

This rearrangement joins TRBV15 to TRBJ1-4; D gene ambiguous. Looked up from germline, CDR1 is LNHNV and CDR2 is YYDKDF (reference sequence). CDR3 length: 16 amino acids. Trimming left V 5 bases short and J 0 bases short, with 13 bases between. In nucleotides, the CDR3 is TGTGCCACCAGCCTAGGACTTCTTGCAACTAATGAAAAACTGTTTTTT. Translated: CATSLGLLATNEKLFF.

The chain couples TRBV18 to TRBJ2-1; 8 bases map to TRBD2. Germline CDR1 and CDR2: KGHSH and LQKENI. The junction had 6 bases not matched to a gene; V was cut back by 0 bases and J by 2 bases. The CDR3 loop spans 17 amino acids. DNA of the CDR3: TGTGCCAGCTCACCACCGGTTGGGCGGGAGGCCTACAATGAGCAGTTCTTC. Translated: CASSPPVGREAYNEQFF. Based on the CDR3 plus reference TRBV18 and TRBJ2-1, the full variable domain is NAGVMQNPRHLVRRRGQEARLRCSPMKGHSHVYWYRQLPEEGLKFMVYLQKENIIDESGMPKERFSAEFPKEGPSILRIQQVVRGDSAAYFCASSPPVGREAYNEQFFGPGTRLTVL.

This clone was seen only once. This chain connects TRBV27 to TRBJ2-6; D not certain. With 5 bases removed from V and 0 bases from J, the gap between germline ends came to 8 bases. Germline CDR1 is MNHEY and CDR2 is SMNVEV (reference sequence). The CDR3 sequence is 15 residues long. For the CDR3, the DNA is TGTGCCAGCAGTCCCCTCCGCTCTGGGGCCAACGTCCTGACTTTC. Protein sequence: CASSPLRSGANVLTF. Filled out from reference TRBV27 and TRBJ2-6, the complete variable domain reads EAQVTQNPRYLITVTGKKLTVTCSQNMNHEYMSWYRQDPGLGLRQIYYSMNVEVTDKGDVPEGYKVSRKEKRNFPLILESPSPNQTSLYFCASSPLRSGANVLTFGAGSRLTVL.

The chain carries TRBV7-9 and TRBJ1-5; D is perhaps TRBD1 (6 bases). Germline CDR1 is SEHNR and CDR2 is FQNEAQ (reference sequence). V dropped 1 base and J dropped 3 bases, with 13 bases sitting between them. This CDR3 comprises 16 residues. CDR3 loop: CASSLGQGSYNQPQHF. The DNA of the CDR3 is TGTGCCAGCAGCTTAGGTCAGGGGTCTTACAATCAGCCCCAGCATTTT.

The chain uses TRBV27 and TRBJ2-4; D gene ambiguous. V dropped 5 bases and J dropped 0 bases, with 11 bases sitting between them. Looked up from germline, CDR1 is MNHEY and CDR2 is SMNVEV (reference sequence). The CDR3 has 15 residues. CDR3 sequence reads: CASSSPGLAKNIQYF. For the CDR3, the DNA is TGTGCCAGCAGTAGCCCGGGTCTAGCCAAAAACATTCAGTACTTC.

This chain uses TRBV5-1 with TRBJ1-1, with no clear D. Germline assignment: CDR1 SGHRS and CDR2 YFSETQ. V dropped 6 bases and J dropped 8 bases, with 14 bases sitting between them. This CDR3 has 12 amino acids. The CDR3 nucleotides read TGCGCCAGCAAGTCCTCTGGCGAGGAAGCTTTCTTT. Protein sequence: CASKSSGEEAFF.

The chain employs TRBV5-6 and TRBJ2-4; no reliable D call. CDR3 length: 14 residues. V was clipped by 0 bases and J by 0 bases, with 4 bases between them. Germline V CDR1 and CDR2: SGHDT, YYEEEE. CDR3 in amino acids: CASSLDPAKNIQYF. In nucleotides, the CDR3 is TGTGCCAGCAGCTTGGACCCAGCCAAAAACATTCAGTACTTC. Full variable domain (remainder filled in from reference TRBV5-6 and TRBJ2-4): DAGVTQSPTHLIKTRGQQVTLRCSPKSGHDTVSWYQQALGQGPQFIFQYYEEEERQRGNFPDRFSGHQFPNYSSELNVNALLLGDSALYLCASSLDPAKNIQYFGAGTRLSVL.

The chain links TRBV10-2 to TRBJ1-2, with a possible D match to TRBD1 (5 bases). This CDR3 spans 15 amino acids. V lost 8 bases to trimming and J lost 0 bases, with 16 bases between them. Germline CDR1 and CDR2: WSHSY and SAAADI. The CDR3 reads CASLKTRVPNYGYTF. The CDR3 nucleotides are TGCGCCAGCCTGAAAACCAGGGTCCCTAACTATGGCTACACCTTC.

J is TRBJ1-5 and V is TRBV6-6, with D unclear. Germline V CDR1 and CDR2: MNHNY, SVGAGI (reference sequence). Deletions cut 3 bases from V and 2 bases from J, with 2 bases between. This CDR3 contains 12 residues. The CDR3: CASSYGNQPQHF. CDR3 nucleotides: TGTGCCAGCAGTTATGGCAATCAGCCCCAGCATTTT.

The chain carries TRBV5-1 and TRBJ2-7, with D uncertain. Trimming took 5 bases from V and 2 from J, leaving 8 bases between them. CDR3 length: 12 residues. CDR1 is SGHRS and CDR2 is YFSETQ in the germline V gene. The CDR3: CASRKDTYEQYF. CDR3 nucleotide sequence: TGCGCCAGCAGGAAGGATACCTACGAGCAGTACTTC. Together with reference TRBV5-1 and TRBJ2-7, the CDR3 gives the full variable domain: KAGVTQTPRYLIKTRGQQVTLSCSPISGHRSVSWYQQTPGQGLQFLFEYFSETQRNKGNFPGRFSGRQFSNSRSEMNVSTLELGDSALYLCASRKDTYEQYFGPGTRLTVT.